This T cell receptor (beta chain) appears in the sequencing data of a study of blood T cell repertoires in COVID-19 (TCRdb year 2020). In the study overall: Samples covering the acute and convalescent phases of COVID-19 were provided by collaborators in the United States, Italy and Spain. The material from the prospective study consisted of cDNA or gDNA derived from T cells, B-cell-depleted T cells, or PBMCs. HLA class I and class II types, where available, came from metadata supplied by the sample provider rather than from assay-based typing. A freely available public database, intended as a resource for researchers studying the immune response to SARS-CoV-2, is where the repertoires were released. The dataset comprised deeply sampled blood TCRbeta repertoires from subjects exposed to, actively infected with, or recovered from COVID-19. Sample metadata almost always included a de-identified subject ID, COVID-19 status, age in years and sex. The samples were drawn from two sources: the first 160 participants of the ongoing ImmuneRACE study, and about 1,300 subjects contributed by 6 global collaborators. The investigation overall reported the following: Clinical and demographic metadata were provided uncurated, with the amount varying by source and participant.

The collaborating institutions used their own protocols to collect whole blood in K2EDTA tubes. For TCRbeta analysis, collaborators shipped samples as frozen whole blood, isolated PBMCs, or DNA extracted from either of those sample types. The immunoSEQ Assay, a bias-controlled multiplex PCR, was used to amplify TCRbeta CDR3 regions from genomic DNA. The authors' pipeline ran thus. The number of nucleated cells in each sample was estimated from the amplification of reference gene primers within the assay. Sequence reads were collapsed and filtered to measure the absolute abundance of every unique TCRbeta CDR3 rearrangement. Productive Simpson clonality was computed per sample as the square root of Simpson's diversity index over productive rearrangements. TCRdb obtained this table from immuneACCESS and retained in-frame rearrangements with V and J assigned. These tables miss some clones; where compared with another copy, unresolved V genes account for less than half of the shortfall, and the remainder is unexplained. V and J calls and clone size are as listed in that table; D and trimming were resolved from the DNA. In this sample the table shows a few hundred thousand clones, around nine tenths of which occur a single time. Roughly 3% of the sample goes to the ten largest clones.

This clone has more than one count but fewer than ten. No antigen is known for it. Nothing much larger sits one base from this clone, and base qualities are not available. A distance of 9 bases separates the germline ends of V and J, which lose 6 bases and 4 bases respectively. The CDR3 goes from the cysteine to the phenylalanine over 12 residues. Only CDR3 DNA remains: 36 bases, in frame from the first base. The receptor chain draws on TRBV12-3 or TRBV12-4 and TRBJ1-1; confidence is insufficient to name the D gene. The source is a man aged 60-69 years with acute or convalescent COVID-19. Input material: peripheral blood. In nucleotide form, the sequence is TGTGCCAGCAGCCCGGGTAGCACTGAAGCTTTCTTT. It translates to CASSPGSTEAFF.